The TCR beta chain described here comes from a study of CD8 T cells in ankylosing spondylitis. With molecular barcodes, quantitative 5'-RACE was used to make the TCR beta libraries. TCRdb redid the calling of the 5' RACE reads with MiXCR, one entry per CDR3 protein. The repertoire consists of about 540,000 distinct CDR3 sequences, with more than 9.5% occurring once and the leading ten covering under 7.5%. Study outcomes and limitations: A number of the motif variants had already been described in reactive arthritis synovial fluid and blood. In ankylosing spondylitis blood, a motif of roughly eight highly homologous TCR beta variants appeared characteristic. Disease-linked clones reportedly concentrated significantly in matched ankylosing spondylitis synovial fluid. CD8+ by phenotype, disease-linked clones were relatively rare in peripheral blood.

Germline CDR1 is DFQATT and CDR2 is SNEGSKA (reference sequence). Trimming stripped 1 base from V and 2 bases from J, with 15 bases between. The CDR3 covers 16 residues. Comments on this clonotype: Its antigen is unknown.

The genes are TRBV20-1 and TRBJ1-5; D possibly corresponds to TRBD1 (5 bases). The sample consisted of blood, either unsorted or a sorted T cell fraction (not recorded which). This TCR came from a male donor with ankylosing spondylitis. The CDR3 reads CSARALGGVGNQPQHF. The DNA for the CDR3 is TGCAGTGCTAGAGCCCTGGGGGGTGTTGGCAATCAGCCCCAGCATTTT.